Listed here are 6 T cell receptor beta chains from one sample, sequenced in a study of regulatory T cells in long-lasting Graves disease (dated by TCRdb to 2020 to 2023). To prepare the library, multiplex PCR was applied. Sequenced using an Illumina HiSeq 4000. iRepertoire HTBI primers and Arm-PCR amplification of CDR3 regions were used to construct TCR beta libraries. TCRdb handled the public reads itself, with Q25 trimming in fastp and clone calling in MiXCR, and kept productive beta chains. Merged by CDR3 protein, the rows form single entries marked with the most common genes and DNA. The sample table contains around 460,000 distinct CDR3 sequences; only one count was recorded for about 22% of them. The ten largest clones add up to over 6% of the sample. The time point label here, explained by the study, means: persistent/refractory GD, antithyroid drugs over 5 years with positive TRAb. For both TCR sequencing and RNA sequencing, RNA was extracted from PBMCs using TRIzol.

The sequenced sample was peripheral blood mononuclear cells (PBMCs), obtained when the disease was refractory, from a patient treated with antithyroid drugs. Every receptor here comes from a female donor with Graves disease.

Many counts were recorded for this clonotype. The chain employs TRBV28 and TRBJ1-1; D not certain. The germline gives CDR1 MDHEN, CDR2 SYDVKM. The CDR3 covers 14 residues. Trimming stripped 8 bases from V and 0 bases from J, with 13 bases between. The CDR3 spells CASLPVGMNTEAFF. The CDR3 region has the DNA TGTGCCAGCCTCCCGGTGGGAATGAACACTGAAGCTTTCTTT.

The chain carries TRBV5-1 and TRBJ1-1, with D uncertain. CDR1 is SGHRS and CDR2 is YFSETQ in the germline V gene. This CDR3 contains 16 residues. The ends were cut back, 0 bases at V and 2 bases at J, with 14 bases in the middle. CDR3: CASSLASERTNTEAFF. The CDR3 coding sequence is TGCGCCAGCAGCTTGGCCAGTGAACGGACCAACACTGAAGCTTTCTTT.

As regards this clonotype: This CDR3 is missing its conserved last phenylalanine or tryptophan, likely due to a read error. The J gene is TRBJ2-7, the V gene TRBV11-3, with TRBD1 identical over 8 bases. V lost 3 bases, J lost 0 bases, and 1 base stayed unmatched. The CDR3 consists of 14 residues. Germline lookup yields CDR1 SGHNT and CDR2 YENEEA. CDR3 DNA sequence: TGTGCCAGCAGCTTCGACAGGGGCTCCTACGAGCAGTACCTC. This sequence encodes CASSFDRGSYEQYL.

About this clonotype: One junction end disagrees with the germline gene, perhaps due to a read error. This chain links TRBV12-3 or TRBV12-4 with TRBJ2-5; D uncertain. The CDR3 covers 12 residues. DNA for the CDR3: TGTGCCAGCAGTTTAGCCCAAGAGACCCGGTACTTC. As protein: CASSLAQETRYF.

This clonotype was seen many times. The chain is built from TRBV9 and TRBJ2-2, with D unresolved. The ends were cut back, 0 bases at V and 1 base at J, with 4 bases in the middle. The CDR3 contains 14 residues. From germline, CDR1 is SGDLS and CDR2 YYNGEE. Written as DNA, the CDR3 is TGTGCCAGCAGCGTAGGCGGGAACACCGGGGAGCTGTTTTTT. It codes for CASSVGGNTGELFF.

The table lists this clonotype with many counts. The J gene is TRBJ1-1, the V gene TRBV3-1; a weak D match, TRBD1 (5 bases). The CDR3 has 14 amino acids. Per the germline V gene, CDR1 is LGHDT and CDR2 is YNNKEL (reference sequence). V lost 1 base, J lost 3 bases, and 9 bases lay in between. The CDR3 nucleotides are TGTGCCAGCAGCCAAGCCGACAGATACACTGAAGCTTTCTTT. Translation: CASSQADRYTEAFF.